These T cell receptor beta chains were read from a single sample in a study of cytotoxic CD8 clonotypes in ibrutinib-treated CLL. Repertoires were generated with immunoSEQ multiplex PCR, while TCRdb's copy carries only in-frame clones and drops some. This table has hundreds of thousands of clones, 70% appearing once. The source was PBMCs, collected after 24 months of ibrutinib treatment. The receptors were gathered from a human donor with chronic lymphocytic leukemia. The CDR3 runs from the conserved cysteine through the conserved F or W. D genes are given only for firm matches. Size values are once, few and many counts, or a class for expanded clones, and some rows have none.

.,TRBV5-1,TRBJ1-2,.,TGCGCCAGCAGCCTGCAGGGGTCTGGCTACACCTTC,CASSLQGSGYTF
.,TRBV9,TRBJ2-7,.,TGTGCCAGCAGCGTAGCGTTTTGGCAGACCGGTCCTGGCGAGCAGTACTTC,CASSVAFWQTGPGEQYF
once,TRBV28,TRBJ1-3,.,TGTGCCAGCAACTTACCAGGGGCTGGAAACACCATATATTTT,CASNLPGAGNTIYF
.,TRBV19,TRBJ2-1,TRBD2,TGTGCCAGTAGTGCAGGACTAGCAGCTTACAATGAGCAGTTCTTC,CASSAGLAAYNEQFF
.,TRBV2,TRBJ1-1,.,TGTGCCAGCAGTGAGGGGGGAGAGAGGGCTTTCTTT,CASSEGGERAFF
.,TRBV19,TRBJ1-2,TRBD1,TGTGCCAGTAGTACACGGGACAGGGACTACACCTTC,CASSTRDRDYTF
.,TRBV6-5,TRBJ1-2,.,TGTGCCAGCAGTTACACGTACGGCGGGCGCGACTATGGCTACACCTTC,CASSYTYGGRDYGYTF
.,TRBV5-1,TRBJ2-7,TRBD1,TGCGCCAGCAGCCTTCGCTTGCCGGGACAGGGTTACGAGCAGTACTTC,CASSLRLPGQGYEQYF
.,TRBV19,TRBJ1-5,.,TGTGCCAGTAAAAAGGACCCTATGGGGACTCAGCCCCAGCATTTT,CASKKDPMGTQPQHF
.,TRBV12-2,TRBJ1-2,.,TGTGCAAGTCGCTCGACGACTGCCCTCTTC,CASRSTTALF
many,TRBV9,TRBJ1-2,TRBD1,TGTGCCAGCAGCGGAAAGACAGGGGCAGGCTACACCTTC,CASSGKTGAGYTF
.,TRBV28,TRBJ2-7,.,TGTGCCAGCAACCAACCCTCTGGGTCCTCGTCCTACGAGCAGTACTTC,CASNQPSGSSSYEQYF